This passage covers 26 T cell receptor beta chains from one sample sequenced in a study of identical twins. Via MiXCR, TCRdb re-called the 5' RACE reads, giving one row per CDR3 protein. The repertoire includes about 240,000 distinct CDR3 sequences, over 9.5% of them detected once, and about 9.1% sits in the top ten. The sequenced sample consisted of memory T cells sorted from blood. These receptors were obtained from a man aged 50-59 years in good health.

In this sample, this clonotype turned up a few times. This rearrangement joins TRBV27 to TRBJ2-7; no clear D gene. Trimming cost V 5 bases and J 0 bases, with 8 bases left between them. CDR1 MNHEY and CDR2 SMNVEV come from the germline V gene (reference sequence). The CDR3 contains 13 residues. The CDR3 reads CASSPLPSYEQYF. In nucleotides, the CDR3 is TGTGCCAGCAGTCCGTTGCCCTCCTACGAGCAGTACTTC.

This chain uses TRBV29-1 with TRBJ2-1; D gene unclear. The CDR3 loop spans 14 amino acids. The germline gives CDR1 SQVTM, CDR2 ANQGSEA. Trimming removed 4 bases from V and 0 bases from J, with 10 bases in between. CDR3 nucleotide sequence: TGCAGCGTTGTCTATGCGAGCTCCTACAATGAGCAGTTCTTC. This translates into CSVVYASSYNEQFF.

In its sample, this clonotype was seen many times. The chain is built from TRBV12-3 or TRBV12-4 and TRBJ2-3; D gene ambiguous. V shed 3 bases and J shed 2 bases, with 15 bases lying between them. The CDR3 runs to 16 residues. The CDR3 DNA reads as TGTGCCAGCAGTTTTGGTAGCACCCTCTCCACAGATACGCAGTATTTT. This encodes CASSFGSTLSTDTQYF.

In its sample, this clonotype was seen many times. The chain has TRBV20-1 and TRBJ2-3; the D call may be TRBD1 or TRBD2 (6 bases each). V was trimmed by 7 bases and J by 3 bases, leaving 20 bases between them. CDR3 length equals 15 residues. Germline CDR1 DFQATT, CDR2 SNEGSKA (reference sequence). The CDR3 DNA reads TGCAGTGTGGGGGACACCACCGGAGGGACAGATACGCAGTATTTT. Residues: CSVGDTTGGTDTQYF.

CDR3 coding DNA: TGTGCCAGCAGCTCCACCGGGACCCCCTACGAGCAGTACTTC. Translated, it gives CASSSTGTPYEQYF. The chain employs TRBV7-9 and TRBJ2-7; D tentatively fits TRBD1 or TRBD2 (5 bases each). The CDR3 is 14 amino acids. V was shortened by 4 bases and J by 2 bases, with 12 bases between the two germline ends. Germline V CDR1 and CDR2: SEHNR, FQNEAQ (reference sequence).

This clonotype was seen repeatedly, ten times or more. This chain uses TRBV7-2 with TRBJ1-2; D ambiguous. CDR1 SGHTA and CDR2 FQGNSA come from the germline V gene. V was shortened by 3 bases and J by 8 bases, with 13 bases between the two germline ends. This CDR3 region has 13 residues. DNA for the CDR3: TGTGCCAGCAGCTTCGGAGGAGGACCCGGCTACACCTTC. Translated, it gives CASSFGGGPGYTF.

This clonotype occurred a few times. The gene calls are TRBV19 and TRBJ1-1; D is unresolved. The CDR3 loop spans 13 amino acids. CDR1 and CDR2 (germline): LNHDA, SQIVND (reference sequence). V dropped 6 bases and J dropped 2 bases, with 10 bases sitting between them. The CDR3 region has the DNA TGTGCCAGTAGCTTTACCAGAAACACTGAAGCTTTCTTT. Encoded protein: CASSFTRNTEAFF. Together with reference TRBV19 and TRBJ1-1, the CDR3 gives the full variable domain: DGGITQSPKYLFRKEGQNVTLSCEQNLNHDAMYWYRQDPGQGLRLIYYSQIVNDFQKGDIAEGYSVSREKKESFPLTVTSAQKNPTAFYLCASSFTRNTEAFFGQGTRLTVV.

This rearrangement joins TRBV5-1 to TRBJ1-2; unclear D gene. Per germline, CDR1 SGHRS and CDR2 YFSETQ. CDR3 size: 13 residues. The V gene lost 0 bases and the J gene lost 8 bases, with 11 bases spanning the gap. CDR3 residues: CASSLDPAGGYTF. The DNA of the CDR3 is TGCGCCAGCAGCTTGGATCCAGCGGGGGGCTACACCTTC.

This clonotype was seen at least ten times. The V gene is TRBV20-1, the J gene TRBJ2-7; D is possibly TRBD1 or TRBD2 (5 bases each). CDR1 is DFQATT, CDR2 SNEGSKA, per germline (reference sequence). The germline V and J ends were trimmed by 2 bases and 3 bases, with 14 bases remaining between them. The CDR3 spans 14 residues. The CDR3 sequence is CSARLRGSLYEQYF. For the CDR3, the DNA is TGCAGTGCTAGACTCCGGGGCAGCCTCTACGAGCAGTACTTC.

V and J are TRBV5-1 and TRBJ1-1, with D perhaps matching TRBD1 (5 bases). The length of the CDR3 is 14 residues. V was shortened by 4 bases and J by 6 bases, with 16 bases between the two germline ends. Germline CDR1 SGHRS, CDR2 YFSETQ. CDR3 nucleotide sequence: TGCGCCAGCAGCCCGCCTGGAACGGGGGCTGAAGCTTTCTTT. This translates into CASSPPGTGAEAFF. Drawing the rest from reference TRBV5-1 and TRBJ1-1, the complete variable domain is KAGVTQTPRYLIKTRGQQVTLSCSPISGHRSVSWYQQTPGQGLQFLFEYFSETQRNKGNFPGRFSGRQFSNSRSEMNVSTLELGDSALYLCASSPPGTGAEAFFGQGTRLTVV.

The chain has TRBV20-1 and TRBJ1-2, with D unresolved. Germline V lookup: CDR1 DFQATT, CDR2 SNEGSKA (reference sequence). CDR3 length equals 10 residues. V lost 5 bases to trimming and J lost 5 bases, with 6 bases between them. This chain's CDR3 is CSAPPYGYTF. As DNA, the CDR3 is TGCAGTGCTCCGCCTTATGGCTACACCTTC.

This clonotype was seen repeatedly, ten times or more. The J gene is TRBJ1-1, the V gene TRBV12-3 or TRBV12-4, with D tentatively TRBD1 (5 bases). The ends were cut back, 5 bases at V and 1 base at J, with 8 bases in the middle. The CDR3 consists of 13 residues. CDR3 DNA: TGTGCCAGCAGTACCGGGGGGAACACTGAAGCTTTCTTT. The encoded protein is CASSTGGNTEAFF.

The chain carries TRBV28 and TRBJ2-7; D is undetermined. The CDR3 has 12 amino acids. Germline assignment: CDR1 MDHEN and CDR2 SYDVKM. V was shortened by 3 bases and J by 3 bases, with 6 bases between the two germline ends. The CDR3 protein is CASSLTNYEQYF. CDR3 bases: TGTGCCAGCAGTTTGACAAACTACGAGCAGTACTTC.

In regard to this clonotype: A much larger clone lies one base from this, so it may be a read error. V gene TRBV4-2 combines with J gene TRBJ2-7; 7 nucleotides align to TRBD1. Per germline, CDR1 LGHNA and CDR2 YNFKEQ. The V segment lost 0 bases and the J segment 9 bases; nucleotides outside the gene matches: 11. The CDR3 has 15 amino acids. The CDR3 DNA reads TGTGCCAGCAGCCAAGATCTGGGCAGGGGGAACGTGCAGTACTTC. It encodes CASSQDLGRGNVQYF.

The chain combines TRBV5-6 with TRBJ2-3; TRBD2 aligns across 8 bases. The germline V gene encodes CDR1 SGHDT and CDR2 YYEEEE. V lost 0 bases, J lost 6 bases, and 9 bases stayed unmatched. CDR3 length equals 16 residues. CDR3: CASSLGMAGGLDTQYF. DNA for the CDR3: TGTGCCAGCAGCTTGGGGATGGCGGGGGGTTTGGATACGCAGTATTTT.

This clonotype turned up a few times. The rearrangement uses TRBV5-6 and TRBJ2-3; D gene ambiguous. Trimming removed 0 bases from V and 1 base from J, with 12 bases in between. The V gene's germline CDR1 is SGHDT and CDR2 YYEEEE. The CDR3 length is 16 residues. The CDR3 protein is CASSLAHGWGTDTQYF. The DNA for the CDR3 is TGTGCCAGCAGCTTGGCTCATGGGTGGGGCACAGATACGCAGTATTTT.

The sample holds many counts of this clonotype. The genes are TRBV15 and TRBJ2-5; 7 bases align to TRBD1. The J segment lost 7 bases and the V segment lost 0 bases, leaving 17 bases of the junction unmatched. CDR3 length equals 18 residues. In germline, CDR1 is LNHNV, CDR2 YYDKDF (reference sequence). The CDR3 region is CATSREMLGRTGGGTQYF. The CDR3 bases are TGTGCCACCAGCAGAGAGATGTTAGGAAGGACAGGTGGGGGGACCCAGTACTTC.

The CDR3 DNA reads as TGTGCCAGCAGAAGAGGGACAAACTACCAAGAGACCCAGTACTTC. This codes for CASRRGTNYQETQYF. The gene calls are TRBV12-3 or TRBV12-4 and TRBJ2-5, with D perhaps TRBD1 (6 bases). The CDR3 contains 15 residues. The V end was cut by 6 bases, the J end by 0 bases, with 14 bases between.

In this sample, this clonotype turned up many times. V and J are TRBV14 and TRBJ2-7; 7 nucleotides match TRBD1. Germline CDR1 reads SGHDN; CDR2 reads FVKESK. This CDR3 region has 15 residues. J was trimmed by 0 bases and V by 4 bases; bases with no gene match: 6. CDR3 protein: CASSPRTGSSYEQYF. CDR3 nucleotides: TGTGCCAGCAGCCCCCGGACAGGTAGCTCCTACGAGCAGTACTTC.

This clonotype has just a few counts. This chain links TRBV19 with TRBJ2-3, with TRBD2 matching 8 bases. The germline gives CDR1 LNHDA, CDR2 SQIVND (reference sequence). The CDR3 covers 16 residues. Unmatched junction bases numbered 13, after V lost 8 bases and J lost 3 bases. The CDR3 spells CASCRRSGSLTDTQYF. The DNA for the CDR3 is TGTGCCAGTTGTCGGAGGAGCGGGAGTCTGACAGATACGCAGTATTTT.

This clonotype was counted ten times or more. In DNA, the CDR3 is TGTGCCAGCAGCTTAGTCGGGACGGACAGGAGATCACCCCTCCACTTT. Protein: CASSLVGTDRRSPLHF. The chain links TRBV7-2 to TRBJ1-6, with 7 bases matching TRBD1. Germline V gene lookup returns CDR1 SGHTA and CDR2 FQGNSA. The CDR3 runs 16 residues. Trimming took 1 base from V and 10 from J; bases not matched to a gene: 10.

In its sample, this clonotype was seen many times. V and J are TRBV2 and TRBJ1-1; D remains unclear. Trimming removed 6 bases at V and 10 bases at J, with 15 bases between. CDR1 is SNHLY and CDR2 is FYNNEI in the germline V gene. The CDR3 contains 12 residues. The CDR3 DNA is TGTGCCAGCAGGGGCACCCCCCACGGAGCTTTCTTT. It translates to CASRGTPHGAFF.

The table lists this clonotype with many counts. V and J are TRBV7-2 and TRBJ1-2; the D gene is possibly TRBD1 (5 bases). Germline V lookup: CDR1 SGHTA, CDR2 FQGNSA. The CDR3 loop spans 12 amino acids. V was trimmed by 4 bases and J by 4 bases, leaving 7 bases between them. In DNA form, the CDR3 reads TGTGCCAGCAGCTCCGACAGCTATGGCTACACCTTC. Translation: CASSSDSYGYTF.

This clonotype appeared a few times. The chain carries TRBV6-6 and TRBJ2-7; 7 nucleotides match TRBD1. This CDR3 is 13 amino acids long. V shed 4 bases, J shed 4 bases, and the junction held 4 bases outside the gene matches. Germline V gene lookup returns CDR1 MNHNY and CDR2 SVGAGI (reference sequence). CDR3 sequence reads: CASSSQTGYEQYF. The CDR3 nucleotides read TGTGCCAGCAGTTCCCAGACAGGGTACGAGCAGTACTTC.

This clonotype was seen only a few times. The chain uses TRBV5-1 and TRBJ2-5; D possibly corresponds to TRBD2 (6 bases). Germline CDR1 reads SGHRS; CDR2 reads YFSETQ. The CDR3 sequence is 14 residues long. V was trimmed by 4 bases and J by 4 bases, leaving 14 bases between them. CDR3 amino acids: CASSPLGGGETQYF. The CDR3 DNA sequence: TGCGCCAGCAGCCCCCTGGGGGGTGGAGAGACCCAGTACTTC. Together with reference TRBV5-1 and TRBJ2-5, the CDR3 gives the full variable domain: KAGVTQTPRYLIKTRGQQVTLSCSPISGHRSVSWYQQTPGQGLQFLFEYFSETQRNKGNFPGRFSGRQFSNSRSEMNVSTLELGDSALYLCASSPLGGGETQYFGPGTRLLVL.

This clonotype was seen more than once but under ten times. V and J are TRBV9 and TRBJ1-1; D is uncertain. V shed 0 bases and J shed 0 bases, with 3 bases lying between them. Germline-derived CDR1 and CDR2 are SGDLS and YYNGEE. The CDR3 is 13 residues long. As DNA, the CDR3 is TGTGCCAGCAGCGTAGCCGTGAACACTGAAGCTTTCTTT. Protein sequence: CASSVAVNTEAFF.